The source of this T cell receptor beta chain is a study of CD8 T cells in Susac syndrome. CDR3 length: 16 amino acids. In germline, CDR1 is SGHTA, CDR2 FQGNSA. V lost 5 bases to trimming and J lost 6 bases; unmatched junction nucleotides: 15. With random hexamers, roughly 0.45 to 1 ug RNA was reverse transcribed. immunoSEQ multiplex PCR amplified TCR beta CDR3 across 54 Vbeta, 13 Jbeta. Via MiXCR, TCRdb re-called the immunoSEQ multiplex PCR reads, giving one row per CDR3 protein. Of about 200,000 distinct CDR3 sequences in the sample, 85% to 95% were seen once. Controls were age- and sex-matched healthy donors.

This chain joins TRBV7-2 and TRBJ2-7; 8 positions match TRBD1. What was sequenced was CD4+ T cells from PBMCs. This sequence originates from a human donor in good health. This CDR3 reads CASSRTGSVREFEQYF. Here the CDR3 DNA reads TGTGCCAGCAGCCGGACAGGGTCTGTTAGGGAGTTCGAGCAGTACTTC. The full variable domain, rest sourced from reference TRBV7-2 and TRBJ2-7, is GAGVSQSPSNKVTEKGKDVELRCDPISGHTALYWYRQSLGQGLEFLIYFQGNSAPDKSGLPSDRFSAERTGGSVSTLTIQRTQQEDSAVYLCASSRTGSVREFEQYFGPGTRLTVT.